This T cell receptor (beta chain) stems from a study of T-cell memory formation after mild COVID-19. Study-level background: The study found TCR clusters largely donor specific. Study results and limitations: The CD4+ clones that contracted clustered mainly within CM and EM, and the CD8+ clones concentrated in EMRA. Memory sampled before infection contained some responding clones, suggesting cross-reactive memory joined.

After 5'RACE with constant-segment primers, TCR alpha and TCR beta cDNA libraries carrying sample barcodes and UMIs were obtained. MiXCR, applied by TCRdb to the 5' RACE reads, yields one record per CDR3 protein. The data hold around 500,000 distinct CDR3 sequences, with around a sixth observed a single time. With 5 bases removed from V and 4 bases from J, the gap between germline ends came to 12 bases. CDR3 size: 13 residues. This clonotype was picked up a small number of times. Its antigen is currently unknown. The clonotype comes from an adult woman who had mild COVID-19 (a few samples of this study predate the infection). Cell type and time point are not known. The sequenced sample consisted of PBMCs or a T cell subset sorted from them (not recorded which). The rearrangement joins TRBV5-3 to TRBJ1-1; D may be TRBD1 (5 bases). TRBV5-3 is annotated as an ORF whose role is uncertain. In DNA form, the CDR3 reads TGTGCCAGAAGATGGTCAGGGAGCACTGAAGCTTTCTTT. Its translation: CARRWSGSTEAFF.